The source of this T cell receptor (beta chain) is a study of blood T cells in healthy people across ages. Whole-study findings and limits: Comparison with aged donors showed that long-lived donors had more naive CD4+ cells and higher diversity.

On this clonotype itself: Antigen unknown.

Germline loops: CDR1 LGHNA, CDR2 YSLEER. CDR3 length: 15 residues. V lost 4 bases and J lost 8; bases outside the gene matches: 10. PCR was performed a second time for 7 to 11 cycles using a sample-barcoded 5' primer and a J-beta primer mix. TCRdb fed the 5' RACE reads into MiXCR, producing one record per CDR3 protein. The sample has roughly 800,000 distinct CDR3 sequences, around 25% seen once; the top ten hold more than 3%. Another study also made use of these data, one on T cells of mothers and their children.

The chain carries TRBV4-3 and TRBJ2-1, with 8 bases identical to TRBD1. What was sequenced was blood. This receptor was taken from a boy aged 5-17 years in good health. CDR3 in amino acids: CASSRGQGLQDEQFF. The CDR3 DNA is TGCGCCAGCAGCCGAGGACAGGGTCTTCAGGATGAGCAGTTCTTC.